This T cell receptor (beta chain) originates from a study of shared clonotypes between healthy human individuals. Deletions cut 5 bases from V and 5 bases from J, with 16 bases between. This CDR3 has 14 residues. Germline CDR1 is MNHEY and CDR2 is SVGAGI. Of note for this clone: The antigen is undetermined.

Caucasian adults residing in Nashville, Tennessee made up all the donors. Overall study findings and caveats: Enrolling few donors narrowed the genetic and exposure-history diversity that was represented. Only blood underwent sampling, and tissue repertoires likely differ.

Sequencing was performed with immunoSEQ multiplex PCR; in TCRdb, only in-frame clones are kept and a portion is missing. Found here are about 2.4 million clones, 90% to 95% of them singletons; the top ten hold 0.36%. The rearrangement links TRBV6-5 to TRBJ2-7; D not certain. Material: naive CD4+ T cells from PBMCs. Sample subset: CD45RA+ positively selected. This sequence was found in a man younger than 35 in good health. Some clones in this sample may be carry-over from other donors' samples. The CDR3 DNA is TGTGCCAGCAGTCTCGACCGATATACTAACGAGCAGTACTTC. It translates to CASSLDRYTNEQYF.